This T cell receptor (beta chain) appears in the sequencing data of a study of CD8+CD57+ T cells in acquired aplastic anemia. About the research overall: When averaged, DNA from sorted CD4+ and CD8+ cells came to approximately 3.2 ug. Study observations and caveats: Any difference that existed in CD8+ Simpson's diversity between patients and controls was not significant.

The TCR beta profiling, which covered VDJ combination and CDR3 sequence, was carried out using genomic DNA as the template. Each CDR3 protein gets one entry after TCRdb re-called the reads with MiXCR. The sample lists under 250,000 distinct CDR3 sequences, more than 45% occurring once. With regard to this clonotype: Its antigen is unknown.

Germline CDR1 and CDR2: MDHEN and SYDVKM. The V end was cut by 3 bases, the J end by 3 bases, with 12 bases between. The CDR3 is 14 residues long. It was patients with CD8+CD57+ cell expansion by flow cytometry who were chosen for sequencing. Severe acquired aplastic anemia was present in every patient. The V call is TRBV28, the J call TRBJ2-7; D is unclear. The specimen sequenced was sorted CD4+, CD8+, or CD8+CD57+ T cells (not recorded which) from PBMCs. The TCR sequence derives from a human donor with aplastic anemia. DNA of the CDR3: TGTGCCAGCAGTTTCTTAGGAATAAGCTACGAGCAGTACTTC. It codes for CASSFLGISYEQYF.